The clone carrying this T cell receptor (beta chain) rates as medium-sized. What it binds is not known. Study-wide results and caveats: Greatest tumor Treg TCR overlap was with tumor naive CD4+ cells. The TCR gene usage of tumor memory CD4+ T cells clustered together with blood and lymph node memory CD4+ cells and with lymph node naive CD4+ cells. Under 2.2% of tumor Treg sequences matched blood Tregs or memory cells.

The TRBV12-4/TRBJ1-2 clonotypes were amplified using barcode primers with ligated adaptors. TCRdb called the multiplex PCR reads again in MiXCR, with one record for every CDR3 protein. This table has thousands of distinct CDR3 sequences, approximately 5% appearing once. The CDR3 has 12 amino acids. Trimming removed 3 bases from V and 5 bases from J, with 7 bases in between. Sequencing used naive CD4+ T cells sorted from blood. The subset here: naive CD4+ T cells, CD4+CD45RA+CD25-. The chain joins TRBV12-3 or TRBV12-4 to TRBJ1-2; D is unclear. The source of this sequence is a female donor with breast cancer. The CDR3 bases are TGTGCCAGCAGTTTGATGGGATATGGCTACACCTTC. Encoded protein: CASSLMGYGYTF.